Sequencing of this T cell receptor (beta chain) was carried out in a study of blood T cell repertoires in COVID-19. About this clone itself: Within the sample, other DNA sequences also encode this same CDR3.

The germline V gene encodes CDR1 SGDLS and CDR2 YYNGEE. The CDR3 spans 15 residues. The V gene end was trimmed by 4 bases and the J gene end by 0 bases; junction bases not matched to a gene: 6. Sequencing was performed with immunoSEQ multiplex PCR; in TCRdb, only in-frame clones are kept and a portion is missing. Among roughly 250,000 clones, more than 80% were seen once, and the ten largest hold 2% to 3%. The sample was PBMCs or T cells enriched from blood (not recorded which). The TCR sequence derives from a woman aged 18 to 35 who had recovered from COVID-19. The rearrangement uses TRBV9 and TRBJ1-2; 7 bases fit TRBD1. CDR3 DNA sequence: TGTGCCAGCAGCCCCCGACAGGGCCCTAACTATGGCTACACCTTC. Its translation: CASSPRQGPNYGYTF.